This TCR beta chain was captured by sequencing in a study of T cell responses to AZD1222 COVID-19 vaccine. Across the study: Second doses were pooled across both intervals (about 4 or about 12 weeks).

A note on this clone: Its specificity is unknown.

Notes on the study in general: Nearly half of unique spike-specific TCRs reportedly avoided B.1.351 and B.1.1.7 mutated regions. Repertoires in all cases were sampled only once the peak T cell response had passed. Donors were chiefly white British, with a greater number of females, and clonal diversity was perhaps underestimated.

Data came from immunoSEQ multiplex PCR; TCRdb stores just in-frame clones and leaves some out. Of approximately 110,000 clones listed, roughly 84% are singletons. Source: peripheral blood, taken on day 0 of AZD1222 vaccination. This TCR was sampled from an adult in good health.

The CDR3 is CASSQGQAVYEQYF. CDR3 bases: TGCGCCAGCAGCCAAGGGCAGGCCGTCTACGAGCAGTACTTC. The V gene is TRBV4-1, the J gene TRBJ2-7; D gene unclear. CDR1 MGHRA and CDR2 YSYEKL come from the germline V gene. CDR3 size: 14 residues. Trimming left V 1 base short and J 3 bases short, with 10 bases between.